This T cell receptor beta chain was found in a study of blood T cell repertoires in COVID-19. Background on the study: Acute and convalescent COVID-19 samples came from the United States, Italy and Spain.

Assay: immunoSEQ multiplex PCR; the TCRdb copy retains only in-frame clones and omits some. The sample has 250,000 or so clones; roughly 86% are singletons. Sequencing was performed on peripheral blood. The TCR comes from a woman aged 55-70 years with acute or convalescent COVID-19.

The CDR3 region has the DNA TGTGCCAGCAGTTCGTTCTGGCCAGAAGAGAACTACTATAATTCACCCCTCCACTTT. This encodes CASSSFWPEENYYNSPLHF. The J gene is TRBJ1-6, the V gene TRBV28; D is uncertain. CDR3 length: 19 amino acids. Trimming took 4 bases from V and 3 from J, leaving 22 bases between them. CDR1 MDHEN and CDR2 SYDVKM come from the germline V gene.